The 29 T cell receptor beta chains in this list originate from one sample, sequenced in a study of stem cell transplantation in POMP-related autoinflammatory disease. This table comes from immunoSEQ multiplex PCR, and its TCRdb copy is limited to in-frame clones, with some not included. The sample has 30,000 or so clones, around nine tenths seen once. The sequencing used CD4+ T cells from PBMCs, collected before stem cell transplantation. All receptors derive from a human donor with POMP-related autoinflammation and immune dysregulation (PRAID).

The chain employs TRBV29-1 and TRBJ1-3, with no clear D. The CDR3 is 14 amino acids. Trimming stripped 0 bases from V and 0 bases from J, with 6 bases between. CDR1 is SQVTM and CDR2 is ANQGSEA in the germline V gene. In nucleotides, the CDR3 is TGCAGCGTTGAAGAGACCGGCTCTGGAAACACCATATATTTT. Translated: CSVEETGSGNTIYF. Supplemented by reference TRBV29-1 and TRBJ1-3, the full variable domain reads SAVISQKPSRDICQRGTSLTIQCQVDSQVTMMFWYRQQPGQSLTLIATANQGSEATYESGFVIDKFPISRPNLTFSTLTVSNMSPEDSSIYLCSVEETGSGNTIYFGEGSWLTVV.

J is TRBJ2-2 and V is TRBV6-5, with D possibly TRBD1 on 6 matching bases. This CDR3 region has 14 residues. CDR1 MNHEY and CDR2 SVGAGI come from the germline V gene. V lost 6 bases and J 4 bases, leaving 12 bases between the germline ends. The CDR3: CASRLTGTTGELFF. Written as DNA, the CDR3 is TGTGCCAGCAGGTTGACAGGTACCACCGGGGAGCTGTTTTTT.

The V and J genes are TRBV30 and TRBJ1-5; maybe TRBD1 (6 bases). The CDR3 has 15 amino acids. CDR1 GTSNPN and CDR2 SVGIG come from the germline V gene (reference sequence). V was cut by 2 bases and J by 4 bases, with 15 bases left in between. As DNA, the CDR3 is TGTGCCTGGAGTTTGAGGACAGCCATTAATCAGCCCCAGCATTTT. Amino acid sequence: CAWSLRTAINQPQHF. The variable domain in full, completed from reference TRBV30 and TRBJ1-5, reads SQTIHQWPATLVQPVGSPLSLECTVEGTSNPNLYWYRQAAGRGLQLLFYSVGIGQISSEVPQNLSASRPQDRQFILSSKKLLLSDSGFYLCAWSLRTAINQPQHFGDGTRLSIL.

A single count supports this clone. The chain combines TRBV5-1 with TRBJ1-3; TRBD1 matches at 7 bases. With V trimmed by 0 bases and J by 4 bases, 7 bases remained unmatched. Per germline, CDR1 SGHRS and CDR2 YFSETQ. This CDR3 is built from 16 residues. The CDR3 nucleotides are TGCGCCAGCAGCTTGGGCCAGGGGGGGCCCGGAAACACCATATATTTT. Its translation is CASSLGQGGPGNTIYF.

The rearrangement uses TRBV29-1 and TRBJ2-1, with D possibly matching TRBD2 (5 bases). The germline V and J ends were trimmed by 6 bases and 0 bases, with 12 bases remaining between them. Germline CDR1 is SQVTM and CDR2 is ANQGSEA. The CDR3 sequence is 14 residues long. This chain's CDR3 is CSVSEASSYNEQFF. CDR3 nucleotide sequence: TGCAGCGTGTCGGAGGCTAGCTCCTACAATGAGCAGTTCTTC.

The chain links TRBV29-1 to TRBJ2-1; 14 bases agree with TRBD2. The CDR3 covers 19 residues. CDR1 and CDR2 (germline): SQVTM, ANQGSEA. The V and J ends lost 7 bases and 1 base, in that order; junction bases with no gene match: 15. Written as DNA, the CDR3 is TGCAGCGCCCCAATTCGACTAGCGGGAGGGCCGGGGTCCTACAATGAGCAGTTCTTC. It translates to CSAPIRLAGGPGSYNEQFF.

V is TRBV5-1 and J is TRBJ2-3, with D possibly matching TRBD2 (6 bases). Per germline, CDR1 SGHRS and CDR2 YFSETQ. This CDR3 contains 15 residues. Trimming cost V 4 bases and J 5 bases, with 17 bases left between them. Written as DNA, the CDR3 is TGCGCCAGCAGCCTTTGGGGGGAGGTTGGAGATACGCAGTATTTT. Translating it yields CASSLWGEVGDTQYF. The full variable domain, its missing parts supplied by reference TRBV5-1 and TRBJ2-3, is KAGVTQTPRYLIKTRGQQVTLSCSPISGHRSVSWYQQTPGQGLQFLFEYFSETQRNKGNFPGRFSGRQFSNSRSEMNVSTLELGDSALYLCASSLWGEVGDTQYFGPGTRLTVL.

This chain connects TRBV6-5 to TRBJ1-5; no clear D. This CDR3 contains 13 residues. The V gene lost 2 bases and the J gene lost 14 bases, with 16 bases spanning the gap. The germline V gene has CDR1 MNHEY and CDR2 SVGAGI. The CDR3: CASSYGLSSPKHF. The CDR3 nucleotides are TGTGCCAGCAGTTACGGTCTTAGCAGCCCGAAGCATTTT.

This CDR3 is CASSPGGQGPYEQYF. CDR3 nucleotides: TGTGCCAGCAGTCCAGGAGGGCAAGGCCCCTACGAGCAGTACTTC. The rearrangement links TRBV6-5 to TRBJ2-7; tentatively, D is TRBD2 (6 bases). V gave up 5 bases and J gave up 2 bases, with 16 bases separating them. Germline V gene data show CDR1 as MNHEY and CDR2 as SVGAGI. The CDR3 sequence is 15 residues long.

The V call is TRBV30, the J call TRBJ1-4; possibly TRBD1 for D (6 bases). V lost 4 bases to trimming and J lost 3 bases, with 6 bases between them. CDR1 is GTSNPN, CDR2 SVGIG, per germline (reference sequence). The CDR3 has 12 residues. CDR3 sequence reads: CAWTGANEKLFF. As DNA, the CDR3 is TGTGCCTGGACAGGGGCTAATGAAAAACTGTTTTTT.

The DNA for the CDR3 is TGTGCCAGCAGCTTAGTGTGGGACAGGGGTTTAGAAGAGCAGTACTTC. Protein: CASSLVWDRGLEEQYF. The chain combines TRBV7-2 with TRBJ2-7, with TRBD1 matching 10 bases. The CDR3 runs to 16 residues. J gave up 7 bases and V 1 base, and 10 bases lay outside the gene matches. Germline CDR1 SGHTA, CDR2 FQGNSA.

The chain recombines TRBV5-1 with TRBJ2-7; D may correspond to TRBD1 or TRBD2 (5 bases each). Germline V gene data show CDR1 as SGHRS and CDR2 as YFSETQ. Trimming pared 0 bases from V and 6 bases from J, leaving 13 bases between. The CDR3 contains 14 residues. In DNA form, the CDR3 reads TGCGCCAGCAGCTTGGGGACCCCGAGGGGCGAGCAGTACTTC. It codes for CASSLGTPRGEQYF.

V is TRBV7-8 and J is TRBJ2-4; maybe TRBD1 (6 bases). The CDR3 loop spans 17 amino acids. Between the trimmed V and J ends, which lost 1 base and 1 base, there was a span of 14 bases. The germline V gene has CDR1 SGHVS and CDR2 FQNEAQ. The CDR3 coding sequence is TGTGCCAGCAGCTTAGACAGGGCAAGAGAGGCCAAAAACATTCAGTACTTC. Encoded protein: CASSLDRAREAKNIQYF. The whole variable domain, filled in from reference TRBV7-8 and TRBJ2-4, reads GAGVSQSPRYKVAKRGQDVALRCDPISGHVSLFWYQQALGQGPEFLTYFQNEAQLDKSGLPSDRFFAERPEGSVSTLKIQRTQQEDSAVYLCASSLDRAREAKNIQYFGAGTRLSVL.

The V and J genes are TRBV28 and TRBJ2-7; perhaps TRBD1 as D (6 bases). The CDR3 has 18 amino acids. CDR1 and CDR2 (germline): MDHEN, SYDVKM. V was pared by 4 bases and J by 2 bases, with 24 bases between. CDR3 in amino acids: CASSSNPSRGPFPYEQYF. CDR3 nucleotide sequence: TGTGCCAGCAGTTCGAACCCGTCCAGGGGTCCGTTCCCCTACGAGCAGTACTTC.

This rearrangement joins TRBV2 to TRBJ2-5, with unresolved D. The germline CDR1 and CDR2 sequences are SNHLY and FYNNEI. This CDR3 spans 14 amino acids. Trimming shortened V by 6 bases and J by 5 bases, and 16 bases separated the two germline ends. CDR3 amino acids: CASRVGSHSETQYF. In nucleotides, the CDR3 is TGTGCCAGCAGGGTGGGAAGCCATTCCGAGACCCAGTACTTC.

The chain carries TRBV5-6 and TRBJ2-3; D ambiguous. This CDR3 spans 16 amino acids. V lost 1 base and J 0 bases, leaving 12 bases between the germline ends. Germline V gene sequence: CDR1 SGHDT, CDR2 YYEEEE. CDR3 nucleotides: TGTGCCAGCAGCTTGACGGCTTCTAGGAGCACAGATACGCAGTATTTT. This sequence encodes CASSLTASRSTDTQYF.

The chain carries TRBV5-1 and TRBJ1-1; TRBD1 agrees at 11 bases. The V and J ends lost 3 bases and 0 bases, in that order; junction bases with no gene match: 16. Germline lookup yields CDR1 SGHRS and CDR2 YFSETQ. CDR3 length: 20 amino acids. In DNA form, the CDR3 reads TGCGCCAGCAGCTGGACGGTACTAAGGGACAGGGGGAGCATGAACACTGAAGCTTTCTTT. It is translated as CASSWTVLRDRGSMNTEAFF. Supplemented by reference TRBV5-1 and TRBJ1-1, the full variable domain reads KAGVTQTPRYLIKTRGQQVTLSCSPISGHRSVSWYQQTPGQGLQFLFEYFSETQRNKGNFPGRFSGRQFSNSRSEMNVSTLELGDSALYLCASSWTVLRDRGSMNTEAFFGQGTRLTVV.

CDR3 in amino acids: CASSRISEQGLGNGYTF. The CDR3 nucleotides are TGCGCCAGCAGCCGAATCTCCGAACAGGGATTGGGCAATGGCTACACCTTC. This chain links TRBV4-1 with TRBJ1-2, with D possibly TRBD1 on 6 matching bases. The CDR3 totals 17 residues. Deletions cut 4 bases from V and 6 bases from J, with 24 bases between. Germline values: CDR1 MGHRA, CDR2 YSYEKL.

V usage is TRBV7-3 and J usage is TRBJ2-1; 7 positions match TRBD2. Trimming took 3 bases from V and 5 from J; bases not matched to a gene: 4. CDR3 size: 14 residues. Germline-derived CDR1 and CDR2 are SGHTA and FQGTGA. Written as DNA, the CDR3 is TGTGCCAGCAGCTTCGGAGCGGGAAACAATGAGCAGTTCTTC. It codes for CASSFGAGNNEQFF.

The CDR3 loop reads CASSAKTEGYGYTF. Written as DNA, the CDR3 is TGTGCCAGCAGTGCAAAGACAGAGGGCTATGGCTACACCTTC. The V call is TRBV25-1, the J call TRBJ1-2, with a weak D call TRBD1 (5 bases). Between the trimmed V and J ends, which lost 4 bases and 4 bases, there was a span of 13 bases. This CDR3 comprises 14 residues. Germline assignment: CDR1 MGHDK and CDR2 SYGVNS.

The V call is TRBV10-3, the J call TRBJ2-5; TRBD2 matches at 11 bases. The CDR3 contains 16 residues. V gave up 0 bases and J gave up 4 bases; unmatched junction bases: 4. The V gene's germline CDR1 is ENHRY and CDR2 SYGVKD. The CDR3 DNA is TGTGCCATCAGTGAGTCTACTAGCGGGAGTGGAGAGACCCAGTACTTC. This gives the protein CAISESTSGSGETQYF.

The V gene is TRBV9, the J gene TRBJ2-6; TRBD1 matches 7 bases. CDR3 length: 21 amino acids. Germline CDR1 SGDLS, CDR2 YYNGEE. The ends lost 2 bases at V and 0 bases at J; junction bases unmatched: 17. The CDR3 here is CASSVRSEAGTAFSGANVLTF. CDR3 coding DNA: TGTGCCAGCAGCGTCAGGTCGGAGGCCGGGACAGCTTTCTCTGGGGCCAACGTCCTGACTTTC.

The gene calls are TRBV6-5 and TRBJ2-6, with D hard to call. CDR1 and CDR2 from the germline V gene are MNHEY and SVGAGI. CDR3 length: 14 residues. V gave up 2 bases and J gave up 4 bases, with 6 bases separating them. CDR3 coding DNA: TGTGCCAGCAGTTACGATTGGGGGGCCAACGTCCTGACTTTC. Encoded protein: CASSYDWGANVLTF.

The chain links TRBV27 to TRBJ2-1; tentatively, D is TRBD2 (6 bases). V lost 3 bases to trimming and J lost 0 bases, with 12 bases between them. CDR1 is MNHEY and CDR2 is SMNVEV in the germline V gene (reference sequence). CDR3 length: 16 residues. CDR3 sequence reads: CASSFETRVSYNEQFF. CDR3 DNA sequence: TGTGCCAGCAGTTTTGAGACTAGAGTCTCCTACAATGAGCAGTTCTTC.

The rearrangement uses TRBV14 and TRBJ1-3; D is ambiguous. Trimming removed 4 bases at V and 0 bases at J, with 7 bases between. The CDR3 runs 14 residues. Germline V lookup: CDR1 SGHDN, CDR2 FVKESK. CDR3 DNA: TGTGCCAGCAGCCGGGCGTTCTCTGGAAACACCATATATTTT. It codes for CASSRAFSGNTIYF. The whole variable domain, remainder taken from reference TRBV14 and TRBJ1-3, is EAGVTQFPSHSVIEKGQTVTLRCDPISGHDNLYWYRRVMGKEIKFLLHFVKESKQDESGMPNNRFLAERTGGTYSTLKVQPAELEDSGVYFCASSRAFSGNTIYFGEGSWLTVV.

This chain connects TRBV7-2 to TRBJ2-3; no clear D gene. Trimming removed 0 bases from V and 4 bases from J, with 5 bases in between. CDR1 and CDR2 (germline): SGHTA, FQGNSA. The CDR3 spans 13 residues. The CDR3 DNA sequence: TGTGCCAGCAGCTTAGCGCGCGCAGATACGCAGTATTTT. Its translation: CASSLARADTQYF.

V gene TRBV5-1 combines with J gene TRBJ2-7; no reliable D call. V lost 0 bases to trimming and J lost 6 bases, with 13 bases between them. Germline CDR1 SGHRS, CDR2 YFSETQ. This CDR3 is 14 amino acids long. CDR3: CASSLEVGRLEQYF. For the CDR3, the DNA is TGCGCCAGCAGCTTGGAGGTAGGGCGCCTCGAGCAGTACTTC.

The V call is TRBV11-3, the J call TRBJ2-2, with 9 bases matching TRBD2. Germline values: CDR1 SGHNT, CDR2 YENEEA. Unmatched junction bases numbered 7, after V lost 4 bases and J lost 1 base. The CDR3 contains 17 residues. The CDR3 loop is CASSSPSTSGNTGELFF. CDR3 DNA: TGTGCCAGCAGCTCCCCCTCGACTAGCGGGAACACCGGGGAGCTGTTTTTT.

V and J are TRBV6-1 and TRBJ2-2; D possibly corresponds to TRBD1 (5 bases). The length of the CDR3 is 16 residues. Germline CDR1 reads MNHNS; CDR2 reads SASEGT. Trimming shortened V by 1 base and J by 2 bases, and 11 bases separated the two germline ends. The CDR3 protein is CASSEENRINTGELFF. The CDR3 DNA reads as TGTGCCAGCAGTGAAGAAAACAGGATCAACACCGGGGAGCTGTTTTTT.